This TCR beta chain stems from a study of blood T cell repertoires in COVID-19. Study-wide context: Both acute and convalescent COVID-19 samples were obtained from the United States, Italy and Spain.

This clone has only one observation. Recruited during active infection, patients (from Seattle) were subsequently followed longitudinally. This CDR3 region has 15 residues. Germline V gives CDR1 MNHEY, CDR2 SVGEGT. Losses at the gene ends were 6 bases for V and 2 bases for J; bases not matched to a gene: 7. As handled by the study authors: Amplified reference gene primers provided the basis for estimating nucleated cell counts. This table comes from immunoSEQ multiplex PCR, and its TCRdb copy is limited to in-frame clones, with some not included. That table gives V, J and clone size, and the DNA gave D and trimming. Found here are roughly 380,000 clones, over 75% of them singletons; the top ten hold about 1.6%.

This TCR came from a middle-aged woman with COVID-19, enrolled during active disease. The rearrangement joins TRBV6-2 or TRBV6-3 to TRBJ2-1; 7 positions match TRBD2. The specimen sequenced was peripheral blood. The CDR3 loop reads CASSHRDYPYNEQFF. The CDR3 DNA reads as TGTGCCAGCAGCCACCGGGACTACCCCTACAATGAGCAGTTCTTC.